This T cell receptor (beta chain) was sequenced for a study of OX40 agonist ivuxolimab in advanced cancers. Background on the study: Participants could have had prior anti-PD-1, anti-PD-L1 or anti-CTLA-4 therapy, and roughly 39% had some.

Profiling relied on immunoSEQ multiplex PCR, and the TCRdb table lists in-frame clones only, not all of them. Here the sample spans about 81,000 clones, 84% being singletons. Germline-derived CDR1 and CDR2 are SEHNR and FQNEAQ (reference sequence). The CDR3 loop spans 13 amino acids. The ends were cut back, 1 base at V and 6 bases at J, with 9 bases in the middle. The sample consisted of CD4+ or CD8+ T cells sorted from blood, taken in a trial of the OX40 agonist ivuxolimab. This receptor was taken from an adult with an advanced solid tumor such as melanoma, head and neck, liver or kidney cancer. The chain joins TRBV7-9 to TRBJ1-2, with D unclear. The CDR3 protein is CASSLGTFDGYTF. In DNA, the CDR3 is TGTGCCAGCAGCTTAGGGACGTTCGATGGCTACACCTTC.